Listed below are T cell receptor beta chains from one sample, sequenced in a study of blood T cell repertoires in COVID-19. The assay was immunoSEQ multiplex PCR, and TCRdb's table has in-frame clones only and misses some. The sample lists some 400,000 clones, 90% seen once, with 5% to 8.5% in the top ten. The sample consisted of peripheral blood. Receptors originate from a man between 18 and 29 years old with active or convalescent COVID-19. The CDR3 runs from the conserved cysteine through the conserved F or W. A D gene is named only where the DNA matches it firmly.

V gene	D gene	J gene	CDR3 protein	CDR3 DNA
TRBV7-2	TRBD1	TRBJ1-1	CASSFRDSWGTEAFF	TGTGCCAGCAGCTTTAGGGACAGCTGGGGCACTGAAGCTTTCTTT
TRBV7-6	TRBD2	TRBJ2-7	CASSSSSGMYYEQYF	TGTGCCAGCAGCTCATCTAGCGGGATGTACTACGAGCAGTACTTC
TRBV5-4	TRBD1	TRBJ1-2	CASSPGQDYGYTF	TGTGCCAGCAGCCCCGGACAGGACTATGGCTACACCTTC
TRBV5-4	TRBD1	TRBJ2-2	CASSIPGTGTGELFF	TGTGCCAGCAGCATACCCGGGACAGGGACCGGGGAGCTGTTTTTT
TRBV5-4	TRBD1	TRBJ2-1	CASSRSRDSYNEQFF	TGTGCCAGCAGCCGGAGCCGGGACAGCTACAATGAGCAGTTCTTC
TRBV7-2	TRBD1	TRBJ1-5	CASSLSNRGGQPQHF	TGTGCCAGCAGCTTATCAAACAGGGGTGGACAGCCCCAGCATTTT
TRBV6-6	NA	TRBJ2-7	CASSYFGTPKPYEQYF	TGTGCCAGCAGTTACTTCGGGACTCCAAAACCCTACGAGCAGTACTTC
TRBV7-2	TRBD1	TRBJ1-1	CASSRGQQNTEAFF	TGTGCCAGCAGCCGGGGACAGCAGAACACTGAAGCTTTCTTT
TRBV4-3	TRBD1	TRBJ1-4	CASSQEQGHDEKLFF	TGCGCCAGCAGCCAAGAACAGGGGCATGATGAAAAACTGTTTTTT
TRBV7-2	NA	TRBJ1-1	CASSLAYRLSTEAFF	TGTGCCAGCAGCTTAGCTTACAGACTAAGCACTGAAGCTTTCTTT
TRBV9	TRBD2	TRBJ2-5	CASSVASSGSPETQYF	TGTGCCAGCAGCGTAGCGTCTAGCGGGAGCCCAGAGACCCAGTACTTC
TRBV11-1	NA	TRBJ1-1	CASSPREPGRNEAFF	TGTGCCAGCAGCCCCCGGGAGCCAGGTAGAAATGAAGCTTTCTTT
TRBV3-1/TRBV3-2	NA	TRBJ1-1	CASSQARSTGRGTEAFF	TGTGCCAGCAGCCAAGCCAGATCCACGGGGAGGGGCACTGAAGCTTTCTTT
TRBV28	NA	TRBJ1-1	CASTSIPGMNTEAFF	TGTGCCAGCACCTCAATCCCGGGAATGAACACTGAAGCTTTCTTT
TRBV6-5	TRBD1	TRBJ2-5	CASSTTGSDETQYF	TGTGCCAGCAGTACGACAGGGTCGGATGAGACCCAGTACTTC
TRBV6-5	NA	TRBJ2-5	CASSYSWTAAETQYF	TGTGCCAGCAGTTACTCCTGGACTGCAGCGGAGACCCAGTACTTC
TRBV5-1	TRBD2	TRBJ2-5	CASSPNEEGLAGGIGETQYF	TGCGCCAGCAGCCCGAACGAGGAAGGACTAGCGGGAGGGATTGGGGAGACCCAGTACTTC